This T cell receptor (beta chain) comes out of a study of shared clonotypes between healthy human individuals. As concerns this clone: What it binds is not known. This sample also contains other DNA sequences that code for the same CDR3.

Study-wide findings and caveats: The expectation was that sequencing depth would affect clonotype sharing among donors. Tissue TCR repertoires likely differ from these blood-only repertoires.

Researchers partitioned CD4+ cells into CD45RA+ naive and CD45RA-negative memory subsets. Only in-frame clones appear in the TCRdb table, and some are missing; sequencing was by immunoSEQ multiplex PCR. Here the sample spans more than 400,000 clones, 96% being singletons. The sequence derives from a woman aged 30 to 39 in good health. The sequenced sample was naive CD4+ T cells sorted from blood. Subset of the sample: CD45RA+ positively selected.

The CDR3 spells CASSAGTSGSNEQFF. In nucleotides, the CDR3 is TGTGCCAGCAGCGCTGGGACTAGCGGGAGCAATGAGCAGTTCTTC. V and J are TRBV2 and TRBJ2-1; 14 positions agree with TRBD2. This CDR3 region has 15 residues. Germline V gives CDR1 SNHLY, CDR2 FYNNEI. Trimming cost V 6 bases and J 6 bases; bases outside gene matches: 4.